Sequencing of this TCR beta chain was carried out in a study of T cells in Graves' hyperthyroidism and ophthalmopathy. Amplification targeted TCR beta CDR3 regions from RNA transcripts. The TCR CDR3 was amplified in a first-round RT-PCR using the HTBI primer set. A single record per CDR3 protein comes from TCRdb applying MiXCR to the multiplex PCR reads. This table has under 450,000 distinct CDR3 sequences, less than 20% appearing once. Hyperthyroidism patients were newly diagnosed, had disease duration under 2 months, and were aged 18 to 65 years. For the diagnoses, clinical symptoms, serum thyroxine and TRAb, thyroid ultrasound and orbital computed tomography were used. The CDR3 spans 13 residues. The ends were cut back, 8 bases at V and 1 base at J, with 11 bases in the middle. In this sample, this clonotype turned up many times.

What was sequenced was blood. This clonotype was sampled from a young woman with Graves' hyperthyroidism. V and J are TRBV12-3 or TRBV12-4 and TRBJ1-1; no clear D. The CDR3 bases are TGTGCCAGCTCACTTGGCCAGAACACTGAAGCTTTCTTT. Translating it yields CASSLGQNTEAFF.